This passage covers 27 T cell receptor beta chains from one sample sequenced in a study of low-dose radiotherapy and immunotherapy resistance in tumors. Over around 19 PCR cycles, TCRs were amplified from a constant-region primer and V-primer adapter. One entry per CDR3 protein results from TCRdb running MiXCR on the reads. The data hold under 60,000 distinct CDR3 sequences, with approximately 35% observed a single time. The time point: after trial treatment. As for treatment: LDRT plus nivolumab, ipilimumab, low-dose cyclophosphamide and aspirin (RACIN trial). Sequences were derived from PBMCs, sampled after low-dose radiotherapy plus immunotherapy. These receptor sequences come from a male donor with rectosigmoid adenocarcinoma.

Comments on this clonotype: A much larger clone lies one base from this, so it may be a read error. The genes are TRBV7-9 and TRBJ2-3; D is undetermined. Germline loops: CDR1 SEHNR, CDR2 FQNEAQ (reference sequence). The CDR3 is 14 residues long. The ends were cut back, 3 bases at V and 2 bases at J, with 9 bases in the middle. The CDR3 spells CASSLEGYTDTQYF. As DNA, the CDR3 is TGTGCCAGCAGCTTGGAAGGGTACACAGATACGCAGTATTTT.

This clonotype was observed many times. The chain combines TRBV28 with TRBJ1-1, with 9 positions matching TRBD1. J was trimmed by 4 bases and V by 2 bases; bases with no gene match: 8. This CDR3 has 16 residues. The V gene's germline CDR1 is MDHEN and CDR2 SYDVKM. In DNA form, the CDR3 reads TGTGCCAGCAGTTTACTTCTCGGGACAGGGACCACTGAAGCTTTCTTT. This sequence encodes CASSLLLGTGTTEAFF.

This clonotype has only a few counts. The rearrangement links TRBV4-1 to TRBJ2-7; D uncertain. Per germline, CDR1 MGHRA and CDR2 YSYEKL. The CDR3 is made up of 15 amino acids. V was clipped by 1 base and J by 2 bases, with 12 bases between them. Here the CDR3 reads CASSQVYSATYEQYF. In nucleotides, the CDR3 is TGCGCCAGCAGCCAAGTGTATTCGGCAACCTACGAGCAGTACTTC.

The table lists this clonotype with a few counts. Germline and junction disagree at one end, which may indicate a read error. This chain joins TRBV10-3 and TRBJ2-2; 8 nucleotides match TRBD1. The length of the CDR3 is 13 residues. The germline gives CDR1 ENHRY, CDR2 SYGVKD. CDR3 region: CASSTGGTGELFF. The CDR3 DNA reads TGTGCCAGCAGTACAGGGGGCACCGGGGAGCTGTTTTTT.

Ten or more counts support this clonotype. V is TRBV6-1 and J is TRBJ2-1, with D possibly TRBD1 on 5 matching bases. From germline, CDR1 is MNHNS and CDR2 SASEGT. The CDR3 contains 15 residues. Trimming took off 4 bases at V and 1 base at J, with 11 bases between the two ends. DNA of the CDR3: TGTGCCAGCAGTGGTAGCAGGGTGTCCTACAATGAGCAGTTCTTC. Protein product: CASSGSRVSYNEQFF.

The genes are TRBV19 and TRBJ1-1; 8 bases align to TRBD1. Looked up from germline, CDR1 is LNHDA and CDR2 is SQIVND (reference sequence). This CDR3 has 14 amino acids. With 4 bases clipped from V and 3 bases from J, the junction kept 4 bases outside the gene matches. In nucleotides, the CDR3 is TGTGCCAGTAGTACAGGACAGGGTTACACTGAAGCTTTCTTT. Its translation is CASSTGQGYTEAFF.

CDR3 protein: CATSDFGQGGPNEQFF. Written as DNA, the CDR3 is TGTGCCACCAGTGATTTCGGACAGGGAGGGCCTAATGAGCAGTTCTTC. The rearrangement uses TRBV24-1 and TRBJ2-1, with a weak D call TRBD1 (8 bases). V dropped 1 base and J dropped 7 bases, with 16 bases sitting between them. This CDR3 comprises 16 residues. The germline CDR1 and CDR2 sequences are KGHDR and SFDVKD.

In this sample, this clonotype turned up many times. V and J are TRBV27 and TRBJ2-5, with D possibly being TRBD2 (5 bases). The V gene lost 4 bases and the J gene lost 4 bases, with 10 bases spanning the gap. This CDR3 has 13 amino acids. Germline-derived CDR1 and CDR2 are MNHEY and SMNVEV (reference sequence). The CDR3 loop reads CASSSGLGETQYF. In nucleotides, the CDR3 is TGTGCCAGCAGTTCGGGGTTGGGAGAGACCCAGTACTTC.

This clonotype is classed as medium-sized. V gene TRBV28 combines with J gene TRBJ2-7, with 8 bases fitting TRBD1. The CDR3 has 14 amino acids. V lost 6 bases to trimming and J lost 0 bases; unmatched junction nucleotides: 4. Germline V gene sequence: CDR1 MDHEN, CDR2 SYDVKM. The DNA of the CDR3 is TGTGCCAGCAGGAGGGACAGGTCCTCCTACGAGCAGTACTTC. It translates to CASRRDRSSYEQYF.

The chain carries TRBV7-6 and TRBJ1-1; possibly TRBD1 for D (5 bases). Germline lookup yields CDR1 SGHVS and CDR2 FNYEAQ. This CDR3 has 15 amino acids. V lost 1 base to trimming and J lost 3 bases, with 12 bases between them. The CDR3, as DNA: TGTGCCAGCAGCTTAGGTCAGGGCCCCTACACTGAAGCTTTCTTT. Translation gives CASSLGQGPYTEAFF.

This chain links TRBV19 with TRBJ1-2, with a tentative D call TRBD1 (5 bases). The CDR3 extends over 15 amino acids. The germline CDR1 and CDR2 sequences are LNHDA and SQIVND (reference sequence). In nucleotides, the CDR3 is TGTGCGACCAATCCCTGGTCGGGGCAGGGCGAAGGCTACACCTTC. Its translation is CATNPWSGQGEGYTF.

This clonotype showed up many times. The V gene is TRBV7-2, the J gene TRBJ2-1; maybe TRBD2 (5 bases). Between the trimmed V and J ends, which lost 6 bases and 3 bases, there was a span of 9 bases. Germline loops: CDR1 SGHTA, CDR2 FQGNSA. This CDR3 is built from 13 residues. Here the CDR3 reads CASRPGNYNEQFF. The CDR3 coding sequence is TGTGCCAGCAGACCCGGGAACTACAATGAGCAGTTCTTC.

The chain combines TRBV18 with TRBJ1-5; 7 bases map to TRBD1. With 6 bases clipped from V and 4 bases from J, the junction kept 3 bases outside the gene matches. Germline V gene lookup returns CDR1 KGHSH and CDR2 LQKENI. The CDR3 consists of 13 residues. For the CDR3, the DNA is TGTGCCAGCTCCCCGGACAGGAATCAGCCCCAGCATTTT. It translates to CASSPDRNQPQHF.

This clonotype was counted a single time. The rearrangement uses TRBV29-1 and TRBJ2-7; D possibly corresponds to TRBD2 (6 bases). CDR3 length: 13 residues. From germline, CDR1 is SQVTM and CDR2 ANQGSEA. Trimming took 7 bases from V and 3 from J, leaving 16 bases between them. The DNA of the CDR3 is TGCAGCGCCGGGACTTCTAGGAGCTACGAGCAGTACTTC. It specifies CSAGTSRSYEQYF.

Many counts were recorded for this clonotype. V gene TRBV4-2 combines with J gene TRBJ1-4, with TRBD1 matching 7 bases. The CDR3 is made up of 15 amino acids. Unmatched junction bases numbered 5, after V lost 2 bases and J lost 5 bases. The germline CDR1 and CDR2 sequences are LGHNA and YNFKEQ. CDR3 DNA: TGTGCCAGCAGCCAATTTGGACAGGAGAATGAAAAACTGTTTTTT. As protein: CASSQFGQENEKLFF.

The chain employs TRBV5-1 and TRBJ1-1; D remains ambiguous. V gave up 2 bases and J gave up 3 bases, with 11 bases separating them. The CDR3 is 14 amino acids. CDR1 and CDR2 from the germline V gene are SGHRS and YFSETQ. For the CDR3, the DNA is TGCGCCAGCAGCTTTGGGCTAGGTGACACTGAAGCTTTCTTT. Protein sequence: CASSFGLGDTEAFF.

The table lists this clonotype with many counts. The chain recombines TRBV5-1 with TRBJ2-7; D might be TRBD2 (7 bases). The CDR3 is 15 residues long. V was pared by 0 bases and J by 5 bases, with 15 bases between. The V gene's germline CDR1 is SGHRS and CDR2 YFSETQ. The CDR3 region is CASSLGQAGQHEQYF. CDR3 nucleotide sequence: TGCGCCAGCAGCTTGGGCCAAGCGGGACAACACGAGCAGTACTTC. The full variable domain, completed using reference TRBV5-1 and TRBJ2-7, is KAGVTQTPRYLIKTRGQQVTLSCSPISGHRSVSWYQQTPGQGLQFLFEYFSETQRNKGNFPGRFSGRQFSNSRSEMNVSTLELGDSALYLCASSLGQAGQHEQYFGPGTRLTVT.

This clonotype was picked up many times. At one end, the junction sequence differs from germline, possibly due to a read error. The J gene is TRBJ2-4, the V gene TRBV5-6, with no clear D. Germline-derived CDR1 and CDR2 are SGHDT and YYEEEE. The CDR3 runs 13 residues. The CDR3 sequence: CASKALAKNIQYF. CDR3 nucleotide sequence: TGTGCGAGCAAAGCTCTAGCCAAAAACATTCAGTACTTC.

This clonotype was recorded many times. The chain recombines TRBV6-2 or TRBV6-3 with TRBJ2-1; unclear D gene. The germline V and J ends were trimmed by 0 bases and 5 bases, with 11 bases remaining between them. The germline V gene encodes CDR1 MNHEY and CDR2 SVGEGT. The CDR3 spans 15 residues. The CDR3 coding sequence is TGTGCCAGCAGTTACTCGAGCCTAGGGAACAATGAGCAGTTCTTC. This encodes CASSYSSLGNNEQFF.

V gene TRBV18 combines with J gene TRBJ2-7, with D unclear. CDR1 is KGHSH and CDR2 is LQKENI in the germline V gene. The CDR3 extends over 13 amino acids. V lost 6 bases and J 0 bases, leaving 9 bases between the germline ends. In nucleotides, the CDR3 is TGTGCCAGCTCCCCCGATTACTCCTACGAGCAGTACTTC. Protein sequence: CASSPDYSYEQYF.

With respect to this clonotype: This sequence is one base from a far larger clone and is likely a read error. This sequence joins TRBV7-6 and TRBJ2-6; D remains unclear. CDR3 length: 16 residues. Germline-derived CDR1 and CDR2 are SGHVS and FNYEAQ. The DNA for the CDR3 is TGTGCCATCAGCTTAGCACAGTTCCCTGGGGTCAACGTCCTGACTTTC. Translated, it gives CAISLAQFPGVNVLTF.

Comments on this clonotype: A read error is the likely source, as a far larger clone sits one nucleotide away. The rearrangement links TRBV2 to TRBJ1-5, with D maybe TRBD1 (6 bases). V was shortened by 6 bases and J by 2 bases, with 14 bases between the two germline ends. Germline CDR1 and CDR2: SNHLY and FYNNEI. This CDR3 has 15 amino acids. The CDR3 DNA reads TGTGCCAGCAGCCTCGGGGAGGGGGGCAATCAGCCCCAGCATTTT. This sequence encodes CASSLGEGGNQPQHF.

The CDR3 here is CASRAGGAKNIQYF. The CDR3 DNA sequence: TGTGCCAGCAGGGCAGGGGGAGCCAAAAACATTCAGTACTTC. The chain carries TRBV5-4 and TRBJ2-4; 7 nucleotides match TRBD1. From germline, CDR1 is SGHNT and CDR2 YYREEE (reference sequence). CDR3 length: 14 residues. V trimming: 5 bases; J trimming: 0 bases; junction bases outside the gene matches: 2.

This clonotype was picked up many times. The V and J genes are TRBV7-6 and TRBJ1-1, with a tentative D call TRBD1 (5 bases). CDR1 is SGHVS and CDR2 is FNYEAQ in the germline V gene. V shed 5 bases and J shed 0 bases, with 10 bases lying between them. This CDR3 region has 14 residues. The CDR3 reads CASSRRGMNTEAFF. In nucleotides, the CDR3 is TGTGCCAGCAGCCGACGGGGGATGAACACTGAAGCTTTCTTT.

This clonotype was counted ten times or more. The chain recombines TRBV5-1 with TRBJ2-1, with D perhaps TRBD2 (5 bases). V lost 6 bases and J 0 bases, leaving 13 bases between the germline ends. The CDR3 totals 15 residues. Germline V CDR1 and CDR2: SGHRS, YFSETQ. This CDR3 reads CASTISGSSYNEQFF. The DNA of the CDR3 is TGCGCCAGCACCATCAGTGGGAGCTCCTACAATGAGCAGTTCTTC.

Judged by abundance, this clonotype is medium-sized. This sequence joins TRBV24-1 and TRBJ1-5; 10 nucleotides match TRBD1. CDR3 length: 16 amino acids. The J segment lost 1 base and the V segment lost 2 bases, leaving 1 base of the junction unmatched. In germline, CDR1 is KGHDR, CDR2 SFDVKD. The CDR3 protein is CATSDSGQGSNQPQHF. CDR3 DNA sequence: TGTGCCACCAGTGATTCGGGACAGGGGAGCAATCAGCCCCAGCATTTT.

This clonotype was seen ten or more times. The V gene is TRBV28, the J gene TRBJ1-5, with D tentatively TRBD1 (6 bases). This CDR3 contains 17 residues. The ends were cut back, 5 bases at V and 2 bases at J, with 19 bases in the middle. Germline CDR1 reads MDHEN; CDR2 reads SYDVKM. CDR3 in amino acids: CASSNQRTADGNQPQHF. The CDR3 nucleotides read TGTGCCAGCAGTAACCAGCGGACAGCCGATGGCAATCAGCCCCAGCATTTT.